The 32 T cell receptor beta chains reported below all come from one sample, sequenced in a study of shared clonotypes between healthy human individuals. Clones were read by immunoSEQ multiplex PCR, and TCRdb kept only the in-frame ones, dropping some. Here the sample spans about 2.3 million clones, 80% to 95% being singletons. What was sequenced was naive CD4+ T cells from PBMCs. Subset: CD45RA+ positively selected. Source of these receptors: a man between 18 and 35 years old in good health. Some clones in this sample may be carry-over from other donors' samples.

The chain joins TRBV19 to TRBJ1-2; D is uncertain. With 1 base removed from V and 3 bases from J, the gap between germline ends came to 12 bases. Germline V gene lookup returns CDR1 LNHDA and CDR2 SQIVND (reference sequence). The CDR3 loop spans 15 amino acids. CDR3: CASSIGPSYHYGYTF. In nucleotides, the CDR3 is TGTGCCAGTAGTATAGGTCCCAGTTACCACTATGGCTACACCTTC.

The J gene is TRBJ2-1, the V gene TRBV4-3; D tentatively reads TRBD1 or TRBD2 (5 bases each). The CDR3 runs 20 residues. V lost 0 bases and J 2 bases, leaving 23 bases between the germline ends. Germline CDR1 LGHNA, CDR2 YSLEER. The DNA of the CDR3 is TGCGCCAGCAGCCAAGAAGTGAGGGGCCGTTTTGTCTATCCCTACAATGAGCAGTTCTTC. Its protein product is CASSQEVRGRFVYPYNEQFF.

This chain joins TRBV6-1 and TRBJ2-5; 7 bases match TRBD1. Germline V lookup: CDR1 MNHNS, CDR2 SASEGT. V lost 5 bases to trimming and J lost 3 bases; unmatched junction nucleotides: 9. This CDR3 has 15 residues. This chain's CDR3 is CASSTSGQREETQYF. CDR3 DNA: TGTGCCAGCAGTACCTCGGGACAGAGAGAAGAGACCCAGTACTTC.

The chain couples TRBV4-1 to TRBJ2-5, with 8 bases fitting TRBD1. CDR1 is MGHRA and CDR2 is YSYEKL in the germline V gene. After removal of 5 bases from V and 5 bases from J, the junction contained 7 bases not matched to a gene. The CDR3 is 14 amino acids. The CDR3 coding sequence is TGCGCCAGCAGCATGGGACAGGCAGGGGAGACCCAGTACTTC. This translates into CASSMGQAGETQYF.

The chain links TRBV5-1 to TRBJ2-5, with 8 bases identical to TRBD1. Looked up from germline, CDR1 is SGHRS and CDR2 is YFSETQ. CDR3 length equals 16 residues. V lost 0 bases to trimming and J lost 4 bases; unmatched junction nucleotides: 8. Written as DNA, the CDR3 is TGCGCCAGCAGCTTGGTTGGGACAGGAATTCCAGAGACCCAGTACTTC. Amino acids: CASSLVGTGIPETQYF. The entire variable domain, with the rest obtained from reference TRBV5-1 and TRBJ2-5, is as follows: KAGVTQTPRYLIKTRGQQVTLSCSPISGHRSVSWYQQTPGQGLQFLFEYFSETQRNKGNFPGRFSGRQFSNSRSEMNVSTLELGDSALYLCASSLVGTGIPETQYFGPGTRLLVL.

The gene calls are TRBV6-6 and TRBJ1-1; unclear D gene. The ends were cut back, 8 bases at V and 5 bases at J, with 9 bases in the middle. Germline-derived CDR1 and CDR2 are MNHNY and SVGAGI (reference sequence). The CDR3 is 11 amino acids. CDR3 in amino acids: CASVEVTEAFF. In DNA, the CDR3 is TGTGCCAGCGTTGAGGTGACTGAAGCTTTCTTT.

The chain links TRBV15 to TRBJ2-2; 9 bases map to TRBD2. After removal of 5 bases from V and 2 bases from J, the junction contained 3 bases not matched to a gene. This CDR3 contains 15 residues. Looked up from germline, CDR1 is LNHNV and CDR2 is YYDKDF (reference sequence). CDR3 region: CATSRTSVNTGELFF. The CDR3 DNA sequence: TGTGCCACCAGCCGGACTAGCGTAAACACCGGGGAGCTGTTTTTT.

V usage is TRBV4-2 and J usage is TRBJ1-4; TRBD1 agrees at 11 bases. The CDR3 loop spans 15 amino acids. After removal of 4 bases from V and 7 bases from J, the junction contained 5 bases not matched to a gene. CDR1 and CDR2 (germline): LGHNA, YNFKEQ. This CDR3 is CASSPSGTGGEKLFF. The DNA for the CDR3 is TGTGCCAGCAGCCCCTCCGGGACAGGGGGTGAAAAACTGTTTTTT.

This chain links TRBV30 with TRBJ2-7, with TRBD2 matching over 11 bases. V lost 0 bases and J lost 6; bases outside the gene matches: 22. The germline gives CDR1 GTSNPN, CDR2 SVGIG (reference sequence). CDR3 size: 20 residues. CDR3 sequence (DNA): TGTGCCTGGAGTGTACGGCATTACGTATCACTAGCGGGAGAAGGTTTCGAGCAGTACTTC. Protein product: CAWSVRHYVSLAGEGFEQYF.

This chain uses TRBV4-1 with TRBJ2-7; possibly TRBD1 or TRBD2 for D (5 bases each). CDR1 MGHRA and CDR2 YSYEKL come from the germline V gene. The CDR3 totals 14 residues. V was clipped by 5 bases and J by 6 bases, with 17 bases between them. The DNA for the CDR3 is TGCGCCAGCAGCGGACCCGGGACCTCTCGCGAGCAGTACTTC. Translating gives CASSGPGTSREQYF.

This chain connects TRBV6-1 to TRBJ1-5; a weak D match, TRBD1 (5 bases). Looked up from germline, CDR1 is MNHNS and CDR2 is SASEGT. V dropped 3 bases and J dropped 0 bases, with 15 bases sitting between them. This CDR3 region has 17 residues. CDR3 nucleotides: TGTGCCAGCAGTGAGGGGCAGGTTTATTATAGCAATCAGCCCCAGCATTTT. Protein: CASSEGQVYYSNQPQHF.

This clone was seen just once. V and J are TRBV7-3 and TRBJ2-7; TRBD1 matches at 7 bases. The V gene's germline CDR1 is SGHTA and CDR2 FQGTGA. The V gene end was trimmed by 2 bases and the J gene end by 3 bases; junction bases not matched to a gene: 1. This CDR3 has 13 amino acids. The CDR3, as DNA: TGTGCCAGCAGCTTAGGGGACAGCTACGAGCAGTACTTC. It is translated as CASSLGDSYEQYF.

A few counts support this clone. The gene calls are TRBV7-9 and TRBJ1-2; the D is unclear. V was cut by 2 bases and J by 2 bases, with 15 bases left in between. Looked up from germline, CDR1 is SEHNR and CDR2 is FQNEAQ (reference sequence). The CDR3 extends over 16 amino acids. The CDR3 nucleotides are TGTGCCAGCAGCTTACCGGAGACGGGAGGCAACTATGGCTACACCTTC. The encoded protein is CASSLPETGGNYGYTF.

CDR3: CSVGGVYYEQYF. DNA of the CDR3: TGCAGCGTTGGTGGGGTTTACTACGAGCAGTACTTC. The J gene is TRBJ2-7, the V gene TRBV29-1, with D hard to call. V was shortened by 4 bases and J by 3 bases, with 10 bases between the two germline ends. The germline V gene has CDR1 SQVTM and CDR2 ANQGSEA. The CDR3 consists of 12 residues.

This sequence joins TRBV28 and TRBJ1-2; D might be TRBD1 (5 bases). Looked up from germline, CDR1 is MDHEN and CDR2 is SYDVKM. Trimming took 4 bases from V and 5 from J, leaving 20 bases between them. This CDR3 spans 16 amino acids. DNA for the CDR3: TGTGCCAGCAGTTCCTCGGTTGGGGACGTACCTTATGGCTACACCTTC. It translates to CASSSSVGDVPYGYTF.

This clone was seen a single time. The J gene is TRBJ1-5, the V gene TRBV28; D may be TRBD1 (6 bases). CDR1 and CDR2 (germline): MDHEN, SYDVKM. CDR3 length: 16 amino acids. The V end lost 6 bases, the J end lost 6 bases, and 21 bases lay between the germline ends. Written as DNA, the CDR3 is TGTGCCAGCAGAGCAGATTACAGGGATTTCGCTCAGCCCCAGCATTTT. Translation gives CASRADYRDFAQPQHF.

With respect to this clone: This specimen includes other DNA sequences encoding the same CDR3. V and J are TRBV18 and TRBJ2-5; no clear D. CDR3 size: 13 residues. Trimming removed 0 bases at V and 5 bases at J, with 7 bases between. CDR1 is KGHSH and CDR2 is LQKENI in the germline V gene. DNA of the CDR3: TGTGCCAGCTCACCACCGAGTTCGGAGACCCAGTACTTC. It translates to CASSPPSSETQYF. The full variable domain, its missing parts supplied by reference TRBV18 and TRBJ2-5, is NAGVMQNPRHLVRRRGQEARLRCSPMKGHSHVYWYRQLPEEGLKFMVYLQKENIIDESGMPKERFSAEFPKEGPSILRIQQVVRGDSAAYFCASSPPSSETQYFGPGTRLLVL.

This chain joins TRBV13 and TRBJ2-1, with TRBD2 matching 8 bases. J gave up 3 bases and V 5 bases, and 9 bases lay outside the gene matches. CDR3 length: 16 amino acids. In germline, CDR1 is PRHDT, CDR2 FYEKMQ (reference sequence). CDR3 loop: CASSPTSGGIYNEQFF. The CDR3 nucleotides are TGTGCCAGCAGCCCTACTAGCGGAGGGATCTACAATGAGCAGTTCTTC. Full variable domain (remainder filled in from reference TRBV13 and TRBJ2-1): AAGVIQSPRHLIKEKRETATLKCYPIPRHDTVYWYQQGPGQDPQFLISFYEKMQSDKGSIPDRFSAQQFSDYHSELNMSSLELGDSALYFCASSPTSGGIYNEQFFGPGTRLTVL.

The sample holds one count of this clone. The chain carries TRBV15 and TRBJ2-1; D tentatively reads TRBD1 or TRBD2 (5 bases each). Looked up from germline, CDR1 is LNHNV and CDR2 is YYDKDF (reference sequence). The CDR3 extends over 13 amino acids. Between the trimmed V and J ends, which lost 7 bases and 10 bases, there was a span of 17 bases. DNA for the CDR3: TGTGCCACCACGGGGACCCTATTGACAGAGCAGTTCTTC. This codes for CATTGTLLTEQFF.

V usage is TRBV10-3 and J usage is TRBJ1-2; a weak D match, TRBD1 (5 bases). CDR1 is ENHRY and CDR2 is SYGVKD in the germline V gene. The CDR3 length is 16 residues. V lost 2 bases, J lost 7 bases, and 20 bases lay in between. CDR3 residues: CAISEGRQGEAAGYTF. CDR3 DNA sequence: TGTGCCATCAGTGAGGGCCGACAAGGGGAGGCGGCTGGCTACACCTTC.

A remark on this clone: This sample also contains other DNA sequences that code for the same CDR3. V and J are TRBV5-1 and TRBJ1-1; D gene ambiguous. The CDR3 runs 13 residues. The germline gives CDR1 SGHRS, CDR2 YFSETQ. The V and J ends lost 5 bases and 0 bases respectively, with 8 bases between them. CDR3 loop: CASSVQMNTEAFF. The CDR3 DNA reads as TGCGCCAGCAGTGTCCAGATGAACACTGAAGCTTTCTTT. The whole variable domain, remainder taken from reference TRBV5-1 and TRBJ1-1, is KAGVTQTPRYLIKTRGQQVTLSCSPISGHRSVSWYQQTPGQGLQFLFEYFSETQRNKGNFPGRFSGRQFSNSRSEMNVSTLELGDSALYLCASSVQMNTEAFFGQGTRLTVV.

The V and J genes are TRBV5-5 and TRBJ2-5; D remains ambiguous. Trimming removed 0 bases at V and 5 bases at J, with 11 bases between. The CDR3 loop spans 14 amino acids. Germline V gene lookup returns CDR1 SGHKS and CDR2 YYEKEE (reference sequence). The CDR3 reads CASSLDPLGETQYF. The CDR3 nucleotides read TGTGCCAGCAGCTTGGACCCGTTGGGGGAGACCCAGTACTTC.

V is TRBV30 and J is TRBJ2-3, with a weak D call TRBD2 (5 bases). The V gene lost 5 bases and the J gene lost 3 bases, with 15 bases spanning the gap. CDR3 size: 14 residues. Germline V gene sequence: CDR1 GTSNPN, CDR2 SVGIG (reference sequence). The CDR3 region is CAWGTGSWTDTQYF. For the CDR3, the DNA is TGTGCCTGGGGTACGGGATCTTGGACAGATACGCAGTATTTT.

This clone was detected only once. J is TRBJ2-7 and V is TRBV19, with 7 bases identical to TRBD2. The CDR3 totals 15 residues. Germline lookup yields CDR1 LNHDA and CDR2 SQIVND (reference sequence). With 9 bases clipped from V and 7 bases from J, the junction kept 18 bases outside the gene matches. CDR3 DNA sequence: TGTGCCAGCGGGAGCAAGCGGGAAGTGGAAGGAGAGCAGTACTTC. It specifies CASGSKREVEGEQYF. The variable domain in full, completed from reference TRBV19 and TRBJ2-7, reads DGGITQSPKYLFRKEGQNVTLSCEQNLNHDAMYWYRQDPGQGLRLIYYSQIVNDFQKGDIAEGYSVSREKKESFPLTVTSAQKNPTAFYLCASGSKREVEGEQYFGPGTRLTVT.

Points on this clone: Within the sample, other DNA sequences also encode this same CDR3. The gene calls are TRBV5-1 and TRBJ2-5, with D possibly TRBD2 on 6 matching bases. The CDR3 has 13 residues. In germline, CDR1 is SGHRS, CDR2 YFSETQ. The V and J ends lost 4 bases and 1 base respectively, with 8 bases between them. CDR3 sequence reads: CASSLTSQETQYF. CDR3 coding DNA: TGCGCCAGCAGCCTGACTAGCCAAGAGACCCAGTACTTC.

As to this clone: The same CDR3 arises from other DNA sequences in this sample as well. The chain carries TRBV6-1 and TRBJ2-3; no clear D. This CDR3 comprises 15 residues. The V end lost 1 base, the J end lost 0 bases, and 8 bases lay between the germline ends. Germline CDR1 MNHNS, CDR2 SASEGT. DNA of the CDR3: TGTGCCAGCAGTGAAGGGGGAACTAGCACAGATACGCAGTATTTT. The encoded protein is CASSEGGTSTDTQYF.

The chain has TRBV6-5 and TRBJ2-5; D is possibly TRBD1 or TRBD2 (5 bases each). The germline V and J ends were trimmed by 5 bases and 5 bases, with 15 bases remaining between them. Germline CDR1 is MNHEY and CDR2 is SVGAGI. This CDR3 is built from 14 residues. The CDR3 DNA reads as TGTGCCAGCAGTAAGGGACCCGGTGAGGAGACCCAGTACTTC. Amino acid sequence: CASSKGPGEETQYF.

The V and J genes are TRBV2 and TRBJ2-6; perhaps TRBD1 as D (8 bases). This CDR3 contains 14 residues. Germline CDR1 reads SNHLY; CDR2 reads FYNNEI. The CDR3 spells CASQGGPGANVLTF. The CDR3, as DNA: TGTGCGTCACAGGGGGGGCCTGGGGCCAACGTCCTGACTTTC.

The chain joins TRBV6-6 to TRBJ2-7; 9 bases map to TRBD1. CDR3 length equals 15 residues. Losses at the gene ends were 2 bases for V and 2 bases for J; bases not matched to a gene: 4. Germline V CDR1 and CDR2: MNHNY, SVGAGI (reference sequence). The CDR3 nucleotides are TGTGCCAGCAGTTACGGGACAGGGCCTGCCTACGAGCAGTACTTC. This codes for CASSYGTGPAYEQYF.

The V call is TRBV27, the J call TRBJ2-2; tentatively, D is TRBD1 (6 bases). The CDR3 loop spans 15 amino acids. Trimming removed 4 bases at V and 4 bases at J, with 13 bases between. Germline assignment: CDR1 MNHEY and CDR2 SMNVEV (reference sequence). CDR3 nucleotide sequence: TGTGCCAGCAGTTCGACAGGCTTAAGCACCGGGGAGCTGTTTTTT. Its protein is CASSSTGLSTGELFF.

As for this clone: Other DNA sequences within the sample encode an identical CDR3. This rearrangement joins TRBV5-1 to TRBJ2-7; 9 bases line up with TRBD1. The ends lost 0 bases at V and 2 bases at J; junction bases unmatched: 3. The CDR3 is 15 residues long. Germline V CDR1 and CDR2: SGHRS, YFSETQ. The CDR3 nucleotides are TGCGCCAGCAGCTTGGCGGGACAGGGTGCCTACGAGCAGTACTTC. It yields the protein CASSLAGQGAYEQYF. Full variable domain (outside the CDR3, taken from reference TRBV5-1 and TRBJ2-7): KAGVTQTPRYLIKTRGQQVTLSCSPISGHRSVSWYQQTPGQGLQFLFEYFSETQRNKGNFPGRFSGRQFSNSRSEMNVSTLELGDSALYLCASSLAGQGAYEQYFGPGTRLTVT.

CDR3 residues: CASSPLDALETQYF. Written as DNA, the CDR3 is TGTGCCAGCTCACCCTTGGACGCCCTGGAGACCCAGTACTTC. The rearrangement uses TRBV18 and TRBJ2-5; D ambiguous. Germline V gene lookup returns CDR1 KGHSH and CDR2 LQKENI. V gave up 3 bases and J gave up 5 bases, with 13 bases separating them. This CDR3 spans 14 amino acids.